This T cell receptor (beta chain) came from a study of T cell responses to AZD1222 COVID-19 vaccine. Study-wide results and caveats: White British ancestry dominated among donors, who included more females, and clonal diversity was possibly underestimated. Only five or six AZD1222 recipients tested seropositive at baseline. Spike-wide coverage was observed for vaccine-associated CD4 TCRs, with dominant responses at 160-218 and 743-854.

For this clone: Its target is not known.

TCRdb's copy holds only in-frame clones and misses some; the assay was immunoSEQ multiplex PCR. The sample lists roughly 150,000 clones; approximately 91% were seen once. V lost 5 bases and J lost 9; bases outside the gene matches: 26. The CDR3 covers 21 residues. Germline values: CDR1 SGHVS, CDR2 FQNEAQ. The chain carries TRBV7-8 and TRBJ1-6; 9 nucleotides line up with TRBD1. The source is an adult who received the AZD1222 COVID-19 vaccine. Sample: peripheral blood, taken 28 days after the second AZD1222 dose. CDR3 DNA: TGTGCCAGCAGCCCTATCCTCCGAGGGACAGGGAGTCCCTATTGGGCTTCACCCCTCCACTTT. Translated: CASSPILRGTGSPYWASPLHF.